The clone carrying this TCR beta chain was counted only a few times. The data were produced by immunoSEQ multiplex PCR, yet TCRdb's version contains in-frame clones alone and is incomplete. The sample carries hundreds of thousands of clones, 75% to 90% recorded once. Stated treatment: approximately 18 received Ad26.COV2.S at low or high dose, single or two shots; 5 received placebo; per-sample allocation not given. The study sampled participants on day 63 after the first vaccine or placebo injection. This vaccine is an Ad26 vector that expresses the Wuhan-strain SARS-CoV-2 spike. The data derive from a study of Ad26.COV2.S vaccination and SARS-CoV-2 variants. Study-level background: Ad26.COV2.S shots went into the muscle once or twice, 56 days apart.

The CDR3 spans 13 residues. The V and J ends lost 3 bases and 2 bases respectively, with 7 bases between them. CDR1 and CDR2 (germline): SEHNR, FQNEAQ (reference sequence). This clonotype was obtained from a person between 18 and 65 years old who received the Ad26.COV2.S COVID-19 vaccine or a placebo. The starting material was peripheral blood, obtained in a trial of Ad26.COV2.S vaccine versus placebo. This sequence joins TRBV7-9 and TRBJ1-2, with D possibly matching TRBD1 (5 bases). This CDR3 is CASSFWGNYGYTF. The CDR3 DNA follows: TGTGCCAGCAGCTTTTGGGGCAACTATGGCTACACCTTC.